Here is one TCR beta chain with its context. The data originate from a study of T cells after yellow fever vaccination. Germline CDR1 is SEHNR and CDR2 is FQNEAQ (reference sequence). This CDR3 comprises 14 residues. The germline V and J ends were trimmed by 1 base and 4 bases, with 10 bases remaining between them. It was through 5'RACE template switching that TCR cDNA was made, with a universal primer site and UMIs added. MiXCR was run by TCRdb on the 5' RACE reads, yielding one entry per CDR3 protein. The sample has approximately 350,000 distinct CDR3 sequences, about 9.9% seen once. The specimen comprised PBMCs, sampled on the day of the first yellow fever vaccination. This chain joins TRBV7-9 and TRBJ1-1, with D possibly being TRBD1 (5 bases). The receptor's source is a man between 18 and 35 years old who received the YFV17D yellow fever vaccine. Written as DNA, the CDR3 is TGTGCCAGCAGCTTAGTTTCAGGGTCCACTGAAGCTTTCTTT. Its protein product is CASSLVSGSTEAFF.